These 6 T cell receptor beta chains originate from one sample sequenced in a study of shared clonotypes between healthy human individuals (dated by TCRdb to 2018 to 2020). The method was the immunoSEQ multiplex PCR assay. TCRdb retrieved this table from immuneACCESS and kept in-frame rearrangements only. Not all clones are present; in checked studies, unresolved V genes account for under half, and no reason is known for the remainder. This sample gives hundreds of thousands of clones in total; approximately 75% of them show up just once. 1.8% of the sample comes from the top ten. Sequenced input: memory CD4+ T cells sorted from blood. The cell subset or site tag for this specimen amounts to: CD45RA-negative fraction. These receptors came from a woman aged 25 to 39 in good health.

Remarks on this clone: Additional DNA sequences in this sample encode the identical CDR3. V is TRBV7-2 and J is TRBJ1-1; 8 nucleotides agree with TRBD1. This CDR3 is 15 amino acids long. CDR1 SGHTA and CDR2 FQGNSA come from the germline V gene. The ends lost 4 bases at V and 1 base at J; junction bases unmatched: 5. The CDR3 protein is CASSSSDRANTEAFF. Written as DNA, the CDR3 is TGTGCCAGCAGCTCATCGGACAGGGCGAACACTGAAGCTTTCTTT. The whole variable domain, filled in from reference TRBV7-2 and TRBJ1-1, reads GAGVSQSPSNKVTEKGKDVELRCDPISGHTALYWYRQSLGQGLEFLIYFQGNSAPDKSGLPSDRFSAERTGGSVSTLTIQRTQQEDSAVYLCASSSSDRANTEAFFGQGTRLTVV.

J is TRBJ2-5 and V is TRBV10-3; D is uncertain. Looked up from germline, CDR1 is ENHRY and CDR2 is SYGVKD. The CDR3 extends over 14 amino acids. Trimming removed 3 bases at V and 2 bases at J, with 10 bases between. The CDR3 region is CAISERNAQETQYF. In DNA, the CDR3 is TGTGCCATCAGTGAACGAAATGCTCAAGAGACCCAGTACTTC.

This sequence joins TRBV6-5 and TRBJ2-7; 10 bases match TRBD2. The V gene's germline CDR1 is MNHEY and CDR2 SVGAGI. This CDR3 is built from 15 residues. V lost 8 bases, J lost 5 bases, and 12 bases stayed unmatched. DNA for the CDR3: TGTGCCAGCTGTACGAGCGGGAGGGCGGGTGACGAGCAGTACTTC. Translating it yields CASCTSGRAGDEQYF.

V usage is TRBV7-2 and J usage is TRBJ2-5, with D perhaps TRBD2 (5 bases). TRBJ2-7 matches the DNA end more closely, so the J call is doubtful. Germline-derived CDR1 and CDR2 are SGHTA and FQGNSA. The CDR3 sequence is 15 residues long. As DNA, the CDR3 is TGTGCCAGCAGCCGACCCGGTTCACTAGGACACGAGCAGTACTTC. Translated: CASSRPGSLGHEQYF.

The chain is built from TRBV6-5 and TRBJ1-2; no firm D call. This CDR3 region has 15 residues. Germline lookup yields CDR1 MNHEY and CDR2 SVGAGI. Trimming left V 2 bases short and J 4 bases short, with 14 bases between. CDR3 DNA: TGTGCCAGCAGTTACGATCAGGCGACGCTCTATGGCTACACCTTC. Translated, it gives CASSYDQATLYGYTF.

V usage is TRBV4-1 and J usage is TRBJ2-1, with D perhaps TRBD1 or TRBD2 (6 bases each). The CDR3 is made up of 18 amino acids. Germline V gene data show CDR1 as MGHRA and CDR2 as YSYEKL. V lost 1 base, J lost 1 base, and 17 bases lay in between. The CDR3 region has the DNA TGCGCCAGCAGCCAAGCACAGCTCCAAGGGGGGTCCTACAATGAGCAGTTCTTC. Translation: CASSQAQLQGGSYNEQFF.